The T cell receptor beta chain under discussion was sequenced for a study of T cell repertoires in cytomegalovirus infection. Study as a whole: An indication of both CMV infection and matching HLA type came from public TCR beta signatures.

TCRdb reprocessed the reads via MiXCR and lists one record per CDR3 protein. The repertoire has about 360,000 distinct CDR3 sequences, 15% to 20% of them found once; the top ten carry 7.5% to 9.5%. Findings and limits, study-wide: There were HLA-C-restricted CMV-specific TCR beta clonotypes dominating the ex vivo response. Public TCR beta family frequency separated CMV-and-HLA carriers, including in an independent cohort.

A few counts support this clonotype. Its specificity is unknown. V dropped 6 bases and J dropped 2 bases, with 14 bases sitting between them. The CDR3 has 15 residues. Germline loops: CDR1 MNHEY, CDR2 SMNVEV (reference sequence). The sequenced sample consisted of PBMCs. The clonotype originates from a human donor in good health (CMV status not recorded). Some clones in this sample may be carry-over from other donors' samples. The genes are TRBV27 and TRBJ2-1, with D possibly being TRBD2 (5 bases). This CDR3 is CASSPPEAAYNEQFF. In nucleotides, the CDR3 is TGTGCCAGCAGCCCGCCGGAGGCAGCCTACAATGAGCAGTTCTTC.